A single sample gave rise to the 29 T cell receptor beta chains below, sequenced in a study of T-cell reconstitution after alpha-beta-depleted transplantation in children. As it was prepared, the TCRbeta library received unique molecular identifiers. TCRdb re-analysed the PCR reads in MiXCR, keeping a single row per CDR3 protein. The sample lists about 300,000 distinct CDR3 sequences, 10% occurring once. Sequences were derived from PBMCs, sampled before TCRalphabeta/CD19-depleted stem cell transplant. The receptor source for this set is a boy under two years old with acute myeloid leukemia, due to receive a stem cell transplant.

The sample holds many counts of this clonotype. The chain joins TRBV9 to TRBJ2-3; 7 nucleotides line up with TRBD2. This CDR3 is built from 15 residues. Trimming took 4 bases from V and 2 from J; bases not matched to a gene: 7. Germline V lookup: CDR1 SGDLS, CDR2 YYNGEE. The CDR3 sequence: CASSPRGLFTDTQYF. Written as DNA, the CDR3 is TGTGCCAGCAGCCCACGGGGACTATTCACAGATACGCAGTATTTT.

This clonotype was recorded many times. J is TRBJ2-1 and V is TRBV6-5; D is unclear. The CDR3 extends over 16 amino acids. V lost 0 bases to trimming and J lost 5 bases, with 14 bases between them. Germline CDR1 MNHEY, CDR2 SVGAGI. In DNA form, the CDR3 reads TGTGCCAGCAGTTACTCCTTATTAGGCACAGACAATGAGCAGTTCTTC. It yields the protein CASSYSLLGTDNEQFF.

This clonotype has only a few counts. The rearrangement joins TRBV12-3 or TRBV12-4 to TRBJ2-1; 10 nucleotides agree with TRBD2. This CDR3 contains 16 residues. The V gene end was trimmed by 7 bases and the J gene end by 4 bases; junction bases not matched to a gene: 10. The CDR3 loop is CASTFSLLAGYNEQFF. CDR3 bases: TGTGCCAGCACCTTTTCCTTACTAGCGGGATACAATGAGCAGTTCTTC.

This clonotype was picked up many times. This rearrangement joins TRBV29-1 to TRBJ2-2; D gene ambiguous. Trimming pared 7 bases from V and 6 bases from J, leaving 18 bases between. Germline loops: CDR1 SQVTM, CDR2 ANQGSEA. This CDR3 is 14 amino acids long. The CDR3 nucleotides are TGCAGCGGTGGTGAGAGGTTGAGGCCCGGGGAGCTGTTTTTT. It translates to CSGGERLRPGELFF.

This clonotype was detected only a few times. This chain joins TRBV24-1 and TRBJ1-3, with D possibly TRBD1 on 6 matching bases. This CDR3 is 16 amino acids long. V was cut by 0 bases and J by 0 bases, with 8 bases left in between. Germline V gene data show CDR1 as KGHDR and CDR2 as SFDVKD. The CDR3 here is CATSDLPGHSGNTIYF. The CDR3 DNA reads TGTGCCACCAGTGATTTGCCGGGACACTCTGGAAACACCATATATTTT.

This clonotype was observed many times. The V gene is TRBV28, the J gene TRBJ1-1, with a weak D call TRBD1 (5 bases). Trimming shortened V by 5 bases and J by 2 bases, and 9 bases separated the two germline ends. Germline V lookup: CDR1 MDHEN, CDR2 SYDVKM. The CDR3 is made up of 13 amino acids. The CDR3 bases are TGTGCCAGCAGTCCCGGGGGAAACACTGAAGCTTTCTTT. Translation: CASSPGGNTEAFF.

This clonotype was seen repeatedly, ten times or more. CDR3 loop: CASSQDWPGGNQPQHF. Written as DNA, the CDR3 is TGTGCCAGCAGCCAAGATTGGCCCGGGGGCAATCAGCCCCAGCATTTT. V and J are TRBV3-1 and TRBJ1-5; D uncertain. CDR3 length: 16 residues. V shed 0 bases and J shed 2 bases, with 11 bases lying between them. Germline lookup yields CDR1 LGHDT and CDR2 YNNKEL (reference sequence).

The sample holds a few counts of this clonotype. CDR3 DNA sequence: TGTGCCAGCAGTTCCGTATACGGAAACTCTGGGGCCAACGTCCTGACTTTC. The encoded protein is CASSSVYGNSGANVLTF. The V call is TRBV12-3 or TRBV12-4, the J call TRBJ2-6; D gene unclear. CDR3 length equals 17 residues. Trimming removed 4 bases from V and 0 bases from J, with 13 bases in between.

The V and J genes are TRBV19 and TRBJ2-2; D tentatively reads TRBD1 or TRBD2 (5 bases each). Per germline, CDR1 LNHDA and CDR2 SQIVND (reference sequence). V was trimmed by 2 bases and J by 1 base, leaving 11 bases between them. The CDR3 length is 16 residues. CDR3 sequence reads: CASSIQGEWNTGELFF. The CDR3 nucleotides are TGTGCCAGTAGTATACAGGGAGAATGGAACACCGGGGAGCTGTTTTTT.

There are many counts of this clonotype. The CDR3 DNA is TGTGCCACCAGCAGAGATCCCGCCATCGACCGTTATGGCTACACCTTC. This translates into CATSRDPAIDRYGYTF. The chain has TRBV15 and TRBJ1-2, with D unclear. Germline assignment: CDR1 LNHNV and CDR2 YYDKDF (reference sequence). This CDR3 spans 16 amino acids. Trimming took off 0 bases at V and 5 bases at J, with 16 bases between the two ends.

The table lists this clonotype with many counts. The DNA for the CDR3 is TGCGCCAGCAGCCAAGATTTAGAGATCCACATTCAGTACTTC. Translation gives CASSQDLEIHIQYF. This rearrangement joins TRBV4-3 to TRBJ2-4; no firm D call. The ends were cut back, 0 bases at V and 8 bases at J, with 11 bases in the middle. This CDR3 has 14 residues. Germline V gene sequence: CDR1 LGHNA, CDR2 YSLEER.

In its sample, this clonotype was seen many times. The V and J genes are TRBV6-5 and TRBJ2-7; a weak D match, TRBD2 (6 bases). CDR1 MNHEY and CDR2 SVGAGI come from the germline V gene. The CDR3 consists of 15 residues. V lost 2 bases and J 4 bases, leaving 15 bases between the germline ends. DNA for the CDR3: TGTGCCAGCAGTTACGAAAGACTAGTCGGGTACGAGCAGTACTTC. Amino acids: CASSYERLVGYEQYF.

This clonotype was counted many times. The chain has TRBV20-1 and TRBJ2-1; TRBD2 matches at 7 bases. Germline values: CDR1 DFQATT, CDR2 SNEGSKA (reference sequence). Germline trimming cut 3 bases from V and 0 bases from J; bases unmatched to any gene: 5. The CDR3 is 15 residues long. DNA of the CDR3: TGCAGTGCTAGCGGGAGGCCGAGCTCCTACAATGAGCAGTTCTTC. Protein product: CSASGRPSSYNEQFF.

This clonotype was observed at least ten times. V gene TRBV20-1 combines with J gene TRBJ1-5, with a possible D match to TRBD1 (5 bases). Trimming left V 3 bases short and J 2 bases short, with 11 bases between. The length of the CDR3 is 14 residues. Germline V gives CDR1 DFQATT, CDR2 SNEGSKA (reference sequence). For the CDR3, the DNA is TGCAGTGCTAGGACGGGGGACGGCAATCAGCCCCAGCATTTT. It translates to CSARTGDGNQPQHF.

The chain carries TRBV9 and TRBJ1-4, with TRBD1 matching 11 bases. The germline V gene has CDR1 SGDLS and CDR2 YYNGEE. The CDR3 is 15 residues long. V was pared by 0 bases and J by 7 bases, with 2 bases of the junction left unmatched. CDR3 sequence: CASSVEDRGREKLFF. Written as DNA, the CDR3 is TGTGCCAGCAGCGTAGAGGACAGGGGGCGTGAAAAACTGTTTTTT.

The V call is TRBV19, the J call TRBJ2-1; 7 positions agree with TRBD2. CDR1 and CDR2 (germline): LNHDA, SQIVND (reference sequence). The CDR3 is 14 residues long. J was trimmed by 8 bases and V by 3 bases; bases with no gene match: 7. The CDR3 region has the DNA TGTGCCAGTAGTATTCGGGTTCGGGGGGATGAGCAGTTCTTC. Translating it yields CASSIRVRGDEQFF.

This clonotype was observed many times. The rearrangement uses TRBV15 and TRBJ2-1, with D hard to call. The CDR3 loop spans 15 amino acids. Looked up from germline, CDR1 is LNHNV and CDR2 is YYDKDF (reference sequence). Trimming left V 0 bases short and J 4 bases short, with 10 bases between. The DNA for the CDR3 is TGTGCCACCAGCAGAGATTCAGGCATATACAATGAGCAGTTCTTC. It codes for CATSRDSGIYNEQFF.

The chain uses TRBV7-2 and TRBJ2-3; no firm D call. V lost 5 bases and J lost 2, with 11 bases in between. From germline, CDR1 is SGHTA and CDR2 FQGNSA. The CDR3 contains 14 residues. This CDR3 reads CASSPDRYTDTQYF. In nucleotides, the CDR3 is TGTGCCAGCAGCCCGGACCGGTACACAGATACGCAGTATTTT.

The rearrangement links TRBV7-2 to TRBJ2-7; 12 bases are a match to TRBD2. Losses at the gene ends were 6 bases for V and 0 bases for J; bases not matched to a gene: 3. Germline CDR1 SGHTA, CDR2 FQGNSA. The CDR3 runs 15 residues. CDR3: CASSQTSGSSYEQYF. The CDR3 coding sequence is TGTGCCAGCAGTCAGACTAGCGGGAGCTCCTACGAGCAGTACTTC.

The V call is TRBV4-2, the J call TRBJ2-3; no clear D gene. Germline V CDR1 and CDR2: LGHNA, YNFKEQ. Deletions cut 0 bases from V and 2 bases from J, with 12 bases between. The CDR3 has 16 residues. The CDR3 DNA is TGTGCCAGCAGCCAAGAAGACGAGCTGTACACAGATACGCAGTATTTT. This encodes CASSQEDELYTDTQYF.

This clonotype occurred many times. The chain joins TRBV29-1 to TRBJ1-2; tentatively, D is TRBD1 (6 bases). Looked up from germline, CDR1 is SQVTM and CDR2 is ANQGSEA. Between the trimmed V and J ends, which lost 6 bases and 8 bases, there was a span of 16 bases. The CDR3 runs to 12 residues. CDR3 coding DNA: TGCAGCGTAGAAAAGGGGGGAGGGGGCTACACCTTC. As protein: CSVEKGGGGYTF. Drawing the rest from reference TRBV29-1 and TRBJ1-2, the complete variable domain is SAVISQKPSRDICQRGTSLTIQCQVDSQVTMMFWYRQQPGQSLTLIATANQGSEATYESGFVIDKFPISRPNLTFSTLTVSNMSPEDSSIYLCSVEKGGGGYTFGSGTRLTVV.

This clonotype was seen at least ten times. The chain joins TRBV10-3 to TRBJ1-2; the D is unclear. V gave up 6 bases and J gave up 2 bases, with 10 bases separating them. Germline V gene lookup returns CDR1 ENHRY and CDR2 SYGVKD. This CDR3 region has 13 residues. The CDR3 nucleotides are TGTGCCATCAGGGTCACAGTGAACTATGGCTACACCTTC. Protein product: CAIRVTVNYGYTF.

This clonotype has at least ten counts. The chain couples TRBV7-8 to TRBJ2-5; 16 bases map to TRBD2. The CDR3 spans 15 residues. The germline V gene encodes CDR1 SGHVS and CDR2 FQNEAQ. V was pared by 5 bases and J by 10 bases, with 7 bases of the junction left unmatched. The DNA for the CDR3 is TGTGCCAGCAGCCCCGGGACTAGCGGGGGGGCTGGCCAGTACTTC. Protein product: CASSPGTSGGAGQYF.

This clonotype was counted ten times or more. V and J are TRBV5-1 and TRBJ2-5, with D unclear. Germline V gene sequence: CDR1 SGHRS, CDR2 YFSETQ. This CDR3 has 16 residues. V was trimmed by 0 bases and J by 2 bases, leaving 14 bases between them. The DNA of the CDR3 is TGCGCCAGCAGCTTGGCCATGTCTGCGTTACAAGAGACCCAGTACTTC. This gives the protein CASSLAMSALQETQYF.

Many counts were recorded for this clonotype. CDR3 nucleotide sequence: TGTGCCAGCAGTTACCTTCTGGGAGACGGGTCACCCCTCCACTTT. Translated, it gives CASSYLLGDGSPLHF. This chain links TRBV27 with TRBJ1-6; no definite D call. Germline V gene data show CDR1 as MNHEY and CDR2 as SMNVEV (reference sequence). CDR3 size: 15 residues. With 4 bases removed from V and 10 bases from J, the gap between germline ends came to 17 bases.

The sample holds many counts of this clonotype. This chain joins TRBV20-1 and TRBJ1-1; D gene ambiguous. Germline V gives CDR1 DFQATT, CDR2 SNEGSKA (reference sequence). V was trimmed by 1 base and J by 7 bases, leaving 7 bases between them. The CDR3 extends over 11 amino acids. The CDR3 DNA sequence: TGCAGTGCTAGAGTTTTTGATGAAGCTTTCTTT. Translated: CSARVFDEAFF.

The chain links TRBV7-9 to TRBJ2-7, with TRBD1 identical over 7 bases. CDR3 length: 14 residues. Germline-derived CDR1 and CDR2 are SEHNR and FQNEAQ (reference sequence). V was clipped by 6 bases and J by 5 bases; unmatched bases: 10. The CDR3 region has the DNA TGTGCCAGCAGTAGGGGACAGCCCCTAGACGAGCAGTACTTC. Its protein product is CASSRGQPLDEQYF.

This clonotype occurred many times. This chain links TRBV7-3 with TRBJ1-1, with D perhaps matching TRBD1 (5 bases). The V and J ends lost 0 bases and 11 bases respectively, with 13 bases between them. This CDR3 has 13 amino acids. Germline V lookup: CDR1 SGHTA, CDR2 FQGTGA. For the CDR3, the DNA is TGTGCCAGCAGCTTAACGGTGGGGGTCGGGGCTTTCTTT. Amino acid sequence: CASSLTVGVGAFF.

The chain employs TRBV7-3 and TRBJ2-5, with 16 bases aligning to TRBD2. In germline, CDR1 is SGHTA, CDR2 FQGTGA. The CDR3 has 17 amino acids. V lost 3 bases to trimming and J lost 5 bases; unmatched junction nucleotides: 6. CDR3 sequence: CASSLGLAGGRGETQYF. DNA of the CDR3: TGTGCCAGCAGCTTGGGACTAGCGGGGGGGCGTGGTGAGACCCAGTACTTC.